Presented here are 8 T cell receptor beta chains from one specimen sequenced in a study of T-cell reconstitution after alpha-beta-depleted transplantation in children (dated by TCRdb to about 2016). Read against the paper, the sample's treatment or condition label means: allogeneic hematopoietic cell transplantation with graft depleted of TCRalphabeta T cells and CD19 B cells. Library prep was done by PCR. Sequencing instrument: Illumina HiSeq 2500. Molecular barcoding was employed in the preparation of TCR libraries, with unique molecular identifiers being used to normalize TCRbeta repertoire quantification. TCRdb reworked the public reads: Q25 trimming with fastp, MiXCR clone assembly, productive beta chains retained. Entries that share a CDR3 protein sequence are merged under the most common genes and DNA. Present in this sample are 500,000 to 750,000 distinct CDR3 sequences, more than 20% of which were seen just once. The top ten constitute about 35% of the sample.

Sample: PBMCs, taken before TCRalphabeta/CD19-depleted stem cell transplant. Receptors originate from a boy in the first two years of life with Wiskott-Aldrich syndrome, due to receive a stem cell transplant.

The chain recombines TRBV30 with TRBJ2-7; unclear D gene. V lost 0 bases and J lost 0, with 9 bases in between. Germline CDR1 is GTSNPN and CDR2 is SVGIG (reference sequence). The CDR3 is 14 residues long. Here the CDR3 DNA reads TGTGCCTGGAGTGTTAGGGCTTTCTCCTACGAGCAGTACTTC. It translates to CAWSVRAFSYEQYF. Complete variable domain (other parts from reference TRBV30 and TRBJ2-7): SQTIHQWPATLVQPVGSPLSLECTVEGTSNPNLYWYRQAAGRGLQLLFYSVGIGQISSEVPQNLSASRPQDRQFILSSKKLLLSDSGFYLCAWSVRAFSYEQYFGPGTRLTVT.

The chain carries TRBV7-8 and TRBJ2-1; 11 bases align to TRBD2. The CDR3 covers 18 residues. Germline V lookup: CDR1 SGHVS, CDR2 FQNEAQ. With 1 base clipped from V and 5 bases from J, the junction kept 10 bases outside the gene matches. The CDR3 reads CASSLGHLGLAANNEQFF. Written as DNA, the CDR3 is TGTGCCAGCAGCTTAGGCCACTTGGGACTAGCGGCCAACAATGAGCAGTTCTTC.

The gene calls are TRBV6-5 and TRBJ1-2; 7 nucleotides agree with TRBD1. Germline V CDR1 and CDR2: MNHEY, SVGAGI. J gave up 3 bases and V 2 bases, and 6 bases lay outside the gene matches. CDR3 length: 15 residues. The CDR3 is CASSYKTGLDYGYTF. The CDR3 DNA reads as TGTGCCAGCAGTTACAAGACAGGGCTGGACTATGGCTACACCTTC.

The gene calls are TRBV5-1 and TRBJ2-7; D is perhaps TRBD1 (6 bases). V was pared by 4 bases and J by 0 bases, with 11 bases between. Germline V lookup: CDR1 SGHRS, CDR2 YFSETQ. The length of the CDR3 is 14 residues. The CDR3 here is CASSPRQVSYEQYF. In nucleotides, the CDR3 is TGCGCCAGCAGCCCCCGACAGGTCTCCTACGAGCAGTACTTC.

The genes are TRBV4-2 and TRBJ2-6, with D possibly being TRBD2 (6 bases). Trimming took off 1 base at V and 0 bases at J, with 13 bases between the two ends. Germline V gene sequence: CDR1 LGHNA, CDR2 YNFKEQ. The CDR3 loop spans 18 amino acids. The CDR3 region is CASSQGPRGSSGANVLTF. CDR3 sequence (DNA): TGTGCCAGCAGCCAAGGTCCGCGGGGTAGCTCTGGGGCCAACGTCCTGACTTTC.

A few counts support this clonotype. The V call is TRBV7-2, the J call TRBJ2-5, with D unresolved. This CDR3 has 13 residues. Germline V CDR1 and CDR2: SGHTA, FQGNSA. Trimming cost V 5 bases and J 3 bases, with 10 bases left between them. CDR3: CASSPGPEETQYF. In DNA, the CDR3 is TGTGCCAGCAGCCCAGGCCCAGAAGAGACCCAGTACTTC. Filled out from reference TRBV7-2 and TRBJ2-5, the complete variable domain reads GAGVSQSPSNKVTEKGKDVELRCDPISGHTALYWYRQSLGQGLEFLIYFQGNSAPDKSGLPSDRFSAERTGGSVSTLTIQRTQQEDSAVYLCASSPGPEETQYFGPGTRLLVL.

The chain recombines TRBV27 with TRBJ2-2; D uncertain. The CDR3 covers 15 residues. In germline, CDR1 is MNHEY, CDR2 SMNVEV (reference sequence). Trimming stripped 6 bases from V and 5 bases from J, with 16 bases between. The CDR3 here is CASSPSQFWTGELFF. The CDR3 bases are TGTGCCAGCAGCCCGAGCCAGTTTTGGACCGGGGAGCTGTTTTTT.

The V and J genes are TRBV6-4 and TRBJ2-2, with D possibly TRBD1 on 6 matching bases. Germline values: CDR1 MRHNA, CDR2 SNTAGT. CDR3 length equals 15 residues. The V end was cut by 0 bases, the J end by 9 bases, with 14 bases between. For the CDR3, the DNA is TGTGCCAGCAGTGACTCAGCCAGGGGTTCCAGGGAGCTGTTTTTT. Translation: CASSDSARGSRELFF.